Listed below are T cell receptor beta chains from one sample, sequenced in a study of T cell responses to AZD1222 COVID-19 vaccine. Data came from immunoSEQ multiplex PCR; TCRdb stores just in-frame clones and leaves some out. The table records 120,000 to 150,000 clones, about 81% of them present only once. This sample comprised peripheral blood, obtained on day 0 of MenACWY control vaccination. The receptors were sampled from an adult in good health. Both conserved end residues are part of each CDR3. D genes are given only for firm matches. Some rows have no size entry. The others give once, few or many, or a class for an expanded clone.

j_call clone_size v_call d_call cdr3_nt cdr3_aa
TRBJ1-2 once TRBV5-4 NA TGTGCCAGCAGCTTGGCGGGGGCGAACTATGGCTACACCTTC CASSLAGANYGYTF
TRBJ2-7 NA TRBV3-1/TRBV3-2 NA TGTGCCAGCAGCCTCTCCGGTTACTCCTACGAGCAGTACTTC CASSLSGYSYEQYF
TRBJ2-7 once TRBV5-1 NA TGCGCCAGCAGCTTGTCCCCAGGTCCCTACGAGCAGTACTTC CASSLSPGPYEQYF
TRBJ1-3 NA TRBV29-1 TRBD1 TGCAGCGTTGAATGGAGGGACAGGGGGTGGAATGGCACCATATATTTT CSVEWRDRGWNGTIYF
TRBJ1-1 NA TRBV7-2 TRBD1 TGTGCCAGCACCGTAGGGGACAGGGCCCGTGAAGCTTTCTTT CASTVGDRAREAFF
TRBJ2-6 NA TRBV5-1 NA TGCGCCAGCAGCTTGGCACTCTCTGGGGCCAACGTCCTGACTTTC CASSLALSGANVLTF
TRBJ2-1 NA TRBV24-1 NA TGTGCCACCAGTAGGAGGGGTTACAATGAGCAGTTCTTC CATSRRGYNEQFF
TRBJ1-3 NA TRBV19 TRBD1 TGTGCCAGTACGGACAGGGCAAGCTCTGGAAACACCATATATTTT CASTDRASSGNTIYF
TRBJ2-3 NA TRBV19 TRBD2 TGTGCCAGTAAGGACGGGGGGTCCACAGATACGCAGTATTTT CASKDGGSTDTQYF
TRBJ1-4 once TRBV28 NA TGTGCCAGCAGTTCCCGAGCCGGTCTGGGGAGTGAAAAACTGTTTTTT CASSSRAGLGSEKLFF
TRBJ1-1 NA TRBV18 NA TGTGCCAGCTCACCACGGGACACCACTGAAGCTTTCTTT CASSPRDTTEAFF
TRBJ2-2 NA TRBV21-1 NA TGTGCCAGCAGCAAAGCCAGAACCCCTAACATAAAAAAAAACACCGGGGAGCTGTTTTTT CASSKARTPNIKKNTGELFF
TRBJ1-3 NA TRBV4-1 NA TGCGCCAGCACCTCCCGGGCCTCTGGAAACACCATATATTTT CASTSRASGNTIYF
TRBJ2-7 NA TRBV4-2 NA TGTGCCAGCAGCCAAGCGGGCAGGGGACCCTACGAGCAGTACTTC CASSQAGRGPYEQYF
TRBJ1-1 NA TRBV24-1 TRBD1 TGTGCCACCAGTGATGAGCAGGGGGAGGGCACTGAAGCTTTCTTT CATSDEQGEGTEAFF
TRBJ2-2 NA TRBV14 TRBD2 TGTGCCAGCAGCCGAATTCGGACTAGCGGGGGGAACACCGGGGAGCTGTTTTTT CASSRIRTSGGNTGELFF
TRBJ1-5 few TRBV28 TRBD1 TGTGCCAGCAGTACTCCCGGGACAGGGCGAAAGCCCCAGCATTTT CASSTPGTGRKPQHF
TRBJ2-3 NA TRBV27 TRBD1 TGTGCCAGCAAATCACAGGGGCTACTCACAGATACGCAGTATTTT CASKSQGLLTDTQYF
TRBJ1-4 NA TRBV5-5 NA TGTGCCAGCAGCTTAAATTCTGGGATCGGTGAAAAACTGTTTTTT CASSLNSGIGEKLFF
TRBJ2-1 NA TRBV6-5 NA TGTGCCAGCAGTTCCAACGGAGCAGGGGAGTTCTTC CASSSNGAGEFF
TRBJ1-1 NA TRBV6-5 NA TGTGCCAGCAGTTCAGGGGTGCGAACTGAAGCTTTCTTT CASSSGVRTEAFF
TRBJ2-2 NA TRBV6-2/TRBV6-3 TRBD2 TGTGCCAGCAGTTACTTCGGGAGGGACACCGGGGAGCTGTTTTTT CASSYFGRDTGELFF
TRBJ1-2 NA TRBV3-1/TRBV3-2 NA TGTGCCAGCAGCCAAGCAGACAGAGGCGTAGGGTGGTACACCTTC CASSQADRGVGWYTF
TRBJ1-2 NA TRBV10-3 NA TGTGCCATCAGTATGGACGGAGGAGCTAACTATGGCTACACCTTC CAISMDGGANYGYTF
TRBJ1-2 NA TRBV3-1/TRBV3-2 NA TGTGCCAGCAGCCCAACACCTAACTATGGCTACACCTTC CASSPTPNYGYTF
TRBJ1-1 NA TRBV6-5 NA TGTGCCACCGCCAGGGAGACAGGGAACACTGAAGCTTTCTTT CATARETGNTEAFF
TRBJ1-1 few TRBV4-1 TRBD1 TGCGCCAGCAGTCCGGCGCAGGGGGCCGCTGAAGCTTTCTTT CASSPAQGAAEAFF
TRBJ1-6 NA TRBV5-3 NA TGTGCCAGAAGCTTGAGGAACATGAATTCCGGCTCCTATAATTCACCCCTCCACTTT CARSLRNMNSGSYNSPLHF
TRBJ1-6 NA TRBV7-8 NA TGTGCCAGCAGCTTAGGAGGAGACTCACCCCTCCACTTT CASSLGGDSPLHF
TRBJ1-3 NA TRBV11-2 NA TGTGCCAGCCTTTTCGGAAACACCATATATTTT CASLFGNTIYF
TRBJ2-3 NA TRBV11-2 NA TGTGCCAGCAGCTTATACGTTGCAGATACGCAGTATTTT CASSLYVADTQYF
TRBJ1-4 NA TRBV4-2 NA TGTGCCAGCAGCCACCGCCAAAGTGGCTCGACTAATGAAAAACTGTTTTTT CASSHRQSGSTNEKLFF
TRBJ1-6 NA TRBV14 TRBD1 TGTGCCAGCAGCGGGACAGGGGGCAGATCACCCCTCCACTTT CASSGTGGRSPLHF